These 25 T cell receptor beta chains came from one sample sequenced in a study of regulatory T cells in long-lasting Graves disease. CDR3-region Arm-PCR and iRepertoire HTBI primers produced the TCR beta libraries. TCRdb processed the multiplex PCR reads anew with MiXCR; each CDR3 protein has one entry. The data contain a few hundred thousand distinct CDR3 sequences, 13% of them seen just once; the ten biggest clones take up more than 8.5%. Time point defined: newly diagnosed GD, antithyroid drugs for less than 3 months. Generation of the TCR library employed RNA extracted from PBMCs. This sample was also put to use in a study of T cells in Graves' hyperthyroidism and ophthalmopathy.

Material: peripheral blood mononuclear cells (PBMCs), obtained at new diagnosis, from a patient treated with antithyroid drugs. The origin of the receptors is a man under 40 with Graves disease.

DNA for the CDR3: TGTGCCAGCTCACCACCAAGCGGTGGGTGGGAGCAGTTCTTC. It specifies CASSPPSGGWEQFF. The chain carries TRBV18 and TRBJ2-1; D might be TRBD2 (5 bases). Trimming pared 0 bases from V and 10 bases from J, leaving 13 bases between. The CDR3 sequence is 14 residues long. Germline CDR1 KGHSH, CDR2 LQKENI.

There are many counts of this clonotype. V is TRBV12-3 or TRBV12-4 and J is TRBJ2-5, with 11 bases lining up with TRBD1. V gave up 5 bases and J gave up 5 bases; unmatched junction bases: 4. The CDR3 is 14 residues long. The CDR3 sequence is CASSARDRGETQYF. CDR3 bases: TGTGCCAGCAGTGCCCGGGACAGGGGGGAGACCCAGTACTTC.

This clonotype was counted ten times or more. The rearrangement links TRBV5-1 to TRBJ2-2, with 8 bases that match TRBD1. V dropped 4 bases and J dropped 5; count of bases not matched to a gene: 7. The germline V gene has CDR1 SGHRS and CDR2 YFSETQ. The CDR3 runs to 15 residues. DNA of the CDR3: TGCGCCAGCAGCCAAGGGACAGGTCGGACCGGGGAGCTGTTTTTT. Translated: CASSQGTGRTGELFF.

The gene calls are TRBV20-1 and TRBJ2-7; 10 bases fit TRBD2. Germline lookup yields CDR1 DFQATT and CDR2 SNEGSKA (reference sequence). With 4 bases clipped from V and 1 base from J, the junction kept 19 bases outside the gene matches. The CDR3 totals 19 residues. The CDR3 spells CSAIIRPGLAELISYEQYF. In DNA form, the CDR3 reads TGCAGTGCTATCATACGGCCCGGACTAGCGGAGCTAATTTCCTACGAGCAGTACTTC.

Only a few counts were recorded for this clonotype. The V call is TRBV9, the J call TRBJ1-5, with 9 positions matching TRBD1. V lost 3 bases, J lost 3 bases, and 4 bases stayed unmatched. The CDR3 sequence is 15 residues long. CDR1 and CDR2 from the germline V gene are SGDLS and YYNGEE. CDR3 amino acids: CASSATGGINQPQHF. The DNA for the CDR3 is TGTGCCAGCAGCGCGACAGGGGGGATCAATCAGCCCCAGCATTTT.

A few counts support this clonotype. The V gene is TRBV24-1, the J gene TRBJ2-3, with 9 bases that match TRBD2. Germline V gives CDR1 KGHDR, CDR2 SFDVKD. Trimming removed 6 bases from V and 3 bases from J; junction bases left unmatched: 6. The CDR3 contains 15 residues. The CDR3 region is CATSRAAGGTDTQYF. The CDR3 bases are TGTGCCACCAGTCGTGCAGCGGGGGGTACAGATACGCAGTATTTT.

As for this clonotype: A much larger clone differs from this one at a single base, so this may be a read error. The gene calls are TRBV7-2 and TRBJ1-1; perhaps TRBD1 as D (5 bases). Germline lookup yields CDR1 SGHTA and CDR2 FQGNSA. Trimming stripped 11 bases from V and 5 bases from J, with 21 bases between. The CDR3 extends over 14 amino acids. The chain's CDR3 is CAGTRQPGTTEAFF. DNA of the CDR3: TGTGCCGGCACACGTCAACCAGGGACGACTGAAGCTTTCTTT.

The CDR3 region is CASSQVSLETSAYSSYNEQFF. CDR3 nucleotides: TGTGCCAGCAGCCAAGTGTCATTGGAGACTAGCGCCTATAGCTCCTACAATGAGCAGTTCTTC. This chain uses TRBV3-1 with TRBJ2-1; 8 nucleotides line up with TRBD2. The CDR3 has 21 residues. Germline loops: CDR1 LGHDT, CDR2 YNNKEL (reference sequence). Trimming removed 1 base from V and 0 bases from J; junction bases left unmatched: 17.

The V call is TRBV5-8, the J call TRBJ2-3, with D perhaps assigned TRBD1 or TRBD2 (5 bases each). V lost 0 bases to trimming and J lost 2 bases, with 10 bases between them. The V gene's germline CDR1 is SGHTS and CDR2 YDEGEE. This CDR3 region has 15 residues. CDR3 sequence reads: CASSLGGDYTDTQYF. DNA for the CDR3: TGTGCCAGCAGCTTGGGAGGGGATTACACAGATACGCAGTATTTT.

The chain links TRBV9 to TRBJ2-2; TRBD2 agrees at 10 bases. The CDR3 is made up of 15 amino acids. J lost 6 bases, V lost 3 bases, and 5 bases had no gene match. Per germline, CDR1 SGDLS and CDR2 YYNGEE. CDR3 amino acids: CASSAAGGIAGELFF. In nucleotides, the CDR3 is TGTGCCAGCAGCGCAGCGGGAGGGATAGCCGGGGAGCTGTTTTTT.

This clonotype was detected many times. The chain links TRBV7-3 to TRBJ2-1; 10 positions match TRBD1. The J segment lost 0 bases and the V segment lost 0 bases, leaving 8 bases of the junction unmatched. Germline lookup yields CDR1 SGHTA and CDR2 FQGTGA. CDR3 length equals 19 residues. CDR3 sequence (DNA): TGTGCCAGCAGCTTAACGTTTGGGACAGGGGCACGCTCCTACAATGAGCAGTTCTTC. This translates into CASSLTFGTGARSYNEQFF.

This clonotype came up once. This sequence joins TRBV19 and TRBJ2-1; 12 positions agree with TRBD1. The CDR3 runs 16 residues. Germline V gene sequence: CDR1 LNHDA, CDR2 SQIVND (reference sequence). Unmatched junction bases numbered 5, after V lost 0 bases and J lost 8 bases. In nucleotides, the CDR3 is TGTGCCAGTAGTATAGAACCGGGACAGGGGGCTTATGAGCAGTTCTTC. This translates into CASSIEPGQGAYEQFF.

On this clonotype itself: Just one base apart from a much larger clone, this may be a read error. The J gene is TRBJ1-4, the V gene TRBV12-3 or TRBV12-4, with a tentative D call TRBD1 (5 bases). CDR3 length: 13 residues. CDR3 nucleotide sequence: TGTGCCAGCAGCTCATCGGGGACTGAAGAACTGTTTTTT. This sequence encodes CASSSSGTEELFF.

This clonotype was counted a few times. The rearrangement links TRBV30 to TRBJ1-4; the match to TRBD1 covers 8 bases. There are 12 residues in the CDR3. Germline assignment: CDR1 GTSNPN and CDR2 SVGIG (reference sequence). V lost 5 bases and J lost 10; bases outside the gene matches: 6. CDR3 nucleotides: TGTGCCTGGGTTGGACAGGGTGGAAAACTGTTTTTT. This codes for CAWVGQGGKLFF.

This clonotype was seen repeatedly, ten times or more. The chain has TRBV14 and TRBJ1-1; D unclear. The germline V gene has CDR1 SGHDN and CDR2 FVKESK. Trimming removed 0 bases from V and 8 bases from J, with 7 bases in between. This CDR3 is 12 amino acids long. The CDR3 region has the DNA TGTGCCAGCAGCCAAGACTCGTCCGAAGCTTTCTTT. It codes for CASSQDSSEAFF.

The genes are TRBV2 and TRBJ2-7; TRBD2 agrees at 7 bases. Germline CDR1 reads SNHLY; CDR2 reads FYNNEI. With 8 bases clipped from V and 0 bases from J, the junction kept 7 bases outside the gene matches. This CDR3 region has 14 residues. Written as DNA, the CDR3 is TGTGCCAGCTTAGCGGGCGGGAGCTCCTACGAGCAGTACTTC. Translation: CASLAGGSSYEQYF.

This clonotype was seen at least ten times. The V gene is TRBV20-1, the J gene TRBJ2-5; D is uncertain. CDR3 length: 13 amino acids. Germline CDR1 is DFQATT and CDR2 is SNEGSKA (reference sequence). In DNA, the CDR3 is TGCGCGTTGGTTAGGACGGCGAGAGAGACCCAGTACTTC. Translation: CALVRTARETQYF.

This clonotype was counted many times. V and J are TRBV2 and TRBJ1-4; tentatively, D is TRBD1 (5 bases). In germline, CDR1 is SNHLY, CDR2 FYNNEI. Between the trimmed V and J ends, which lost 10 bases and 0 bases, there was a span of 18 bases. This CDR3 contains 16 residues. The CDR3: CAISGGTWSTNEKLFF. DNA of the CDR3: TGTGCCATCTCTGGGGGGACGTGGTCAACTAATGAAAAACTGTTTTTT.

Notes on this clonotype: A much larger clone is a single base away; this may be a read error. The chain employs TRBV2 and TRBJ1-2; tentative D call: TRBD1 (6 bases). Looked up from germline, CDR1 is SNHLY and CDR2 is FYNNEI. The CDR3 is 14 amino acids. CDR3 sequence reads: CASSETRDNYGYAF. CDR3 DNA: TGTGCCAGCAGTGAAACTAGGGACAACTATGGCTACGCCTTC.

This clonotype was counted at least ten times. The CDR3 nucleotides are TGTGCCAGCAGCTTTGTGTACAGGGGGAGGCCCTCGGGGGAGACCCAGTACTTC. Translated: CASSFVYRGRPSGETQYF. The chain joins TRBV7-6 to TRBJ2-5; TRBD1 aligns across 8 bases. J lost 5 bases, V lost 3 bases, and 17 bases had no gene match. The CDR3 has 18 residues. Germline assignment: CDR1 SGHVS and CDR2 FNYEAQ.

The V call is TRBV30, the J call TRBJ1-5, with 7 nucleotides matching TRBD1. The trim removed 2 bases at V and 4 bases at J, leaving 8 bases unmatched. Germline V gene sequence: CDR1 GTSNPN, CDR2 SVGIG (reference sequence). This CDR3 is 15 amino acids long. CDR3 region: CAWSRDRAGNQPQHF. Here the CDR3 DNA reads TGTGCCTGGAGTCGTGACAGGGCTGGAAATCAGCCCCAGCATTTT.

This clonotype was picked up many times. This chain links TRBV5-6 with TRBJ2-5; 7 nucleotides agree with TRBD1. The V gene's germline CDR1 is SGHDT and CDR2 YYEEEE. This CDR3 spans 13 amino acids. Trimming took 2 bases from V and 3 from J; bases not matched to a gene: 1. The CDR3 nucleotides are TGTGCCAGCAGCTTTGACAGGGAAGAGACCCAGTACTTC. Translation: CASSFDREETQYF. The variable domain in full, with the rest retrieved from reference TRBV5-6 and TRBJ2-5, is DAGVTQSPTHLIKTRGQQVTLRCSPKSGHDTVSWYQQALGQGPQFIFQYYEEEERQRGNFPDRFSGHQFPNYSSELNVNALLLGDSALYLCASSFDREETQYFGPGTRLLVL.

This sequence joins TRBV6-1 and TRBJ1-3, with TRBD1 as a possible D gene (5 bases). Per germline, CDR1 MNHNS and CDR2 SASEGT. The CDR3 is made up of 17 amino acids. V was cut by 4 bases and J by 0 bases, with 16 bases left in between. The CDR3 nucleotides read TGTGCCAGCAGTGGACGGACACCAAATAGCTCTGGAAACACCATATATTTT. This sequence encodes CASSGRTPNSSGNTIYF.

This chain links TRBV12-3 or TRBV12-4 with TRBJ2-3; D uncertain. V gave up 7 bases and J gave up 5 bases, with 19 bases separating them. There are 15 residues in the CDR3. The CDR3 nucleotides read TGTGCCAGCACGACTGGCCCCCTCACGGTAGATACGCAGTATTTT. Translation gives CASTTGPLTVDTQYF.

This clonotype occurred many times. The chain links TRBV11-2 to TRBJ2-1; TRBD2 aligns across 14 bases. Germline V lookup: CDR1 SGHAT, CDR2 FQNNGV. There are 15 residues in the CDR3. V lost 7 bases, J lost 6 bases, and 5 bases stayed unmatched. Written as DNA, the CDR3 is TGTGCCAGCACCCAGACTAGCGGGAGGGGCAATGAGCAGTTCTTC. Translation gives CASTQTSGRGNEQFF.